Sequencing of this T cell receptor (beta chain) was carried out in a study of blood T cell repertoires in COVID-19. About the study: Italy, Spain and the United States were the sources of the convalescent and acute COVID-19 samples. T cells, B-cell-depleted T cells, or PBMCs provided the cDNA or gDNA that served as material.

Methods used by the authors: Estimates of nucleated cell counts were drawn from the amplification of reference gene primers. Sequencing used immunoSEQ multiplex PCR; TCRdb keeps in-frame clones, though not all of them. V and J calls and clone size are given by that table; D and trimming were obtained from the DNA. The sample lists over 100,000 clones, 75% to 90% seen once, with 15% to 20% in the top ten. Germline V gene data show CDR1 as SGHKS and CDR2 as YYEKEE (reference sequence). Trimming shortened V by 0 bases and J by 10 bases, and 8 bases separated the two germline ends. This CDR3 spans 11 amino acids.

Sequencing input: peripheral blood. The chain couples TRBV5-5 to TRBJ2-7; D not resolved. This receptor was identified in a woman aged 60-75 years with acute or convalescent COVID-19. CDR3 sequence: CASSLGWSQYF. CDR3 in DNA: TGTGCCAGCAGCTTGGGCTGGAGTCAGTACTTC. The complete variable domain, with remaining parts taken from reference TRBV5-5 and TRBJ2-7, reads DAGVTQSPTHLIKTRGQQVTLRCSPISGHKSVSWYQQVLGQGPQFIFQYYEKEERGRGNFPDRFSARQFPNYSSELNVNALLLGDSALYLCASSLGWSQYFGPGTRLTVT.